The 13 T cell receptor beta chains given below trace back to one sample, sequenced in a study of OX40 agonist ivuxolimab in advanced cancers. Only in-frame clones appear in the TCRdb table, and some are missing; sequencing was by immunoSEQ multiplex PCR. The sample lists some 90,000 clones, roughly 91% seen once, with around 0.33% in the top ten. The sequencing here drew on CD4+ or CD8+ T cells sorted from blood, taken in a trial of the OX40 agonist ivuxolimab. The receptors shown here come from an adult with an advanced solid tumor such as melanoma, head and neck, liver or kidney cancer.

V and J are TRBV11-2 and TRBJ1-4; D uncertain. Trimming left V 5 bases short and J 3 bases short, with 13 bases between. The CDR3 spans 15 residues. CDR1 is SGHAT and CDR2 is FQNNGV in the germline V gene. The CDR3 loop reads CASSPQQTSNEKLFF. The CDR3 DNA follows: TGTGCCAGCAGCCCACAACAGACCTCTAATGAAAAACTGTTTTTT. The variable domain in full, with the rest retrieved from reference TRBV11-2 and TRBJ1-4, is EAGVAQSPRYKIIEKRQSVAFWCNPISGHATLYWYQQILGQGPKLLIQFQNNGVVDDSQLPKDRFSAERLKGVDSTLKIQPAKLEDSAVYLCASSPQQTSNEKLFFGSGTQLSVL.

The J gene is TRBJ2-3, the V gene TRBV4-1, with 12 bases identical to TRBD1. The germline CDR1 and CDR2 sequences are MGHRA and YSYEKL. Trimming at V came to 3 bases and at J to 0 bases, leaving 4 bases not matched to a gene. CDR3 size: 17 residues. The DNA for the CDR3 is TGCGCCAGCAGCCAGGGACAGGGGGCCCATAGCACAGATACGCAGTATTTT. Translating gives CASSQGQGAHSTDTQYF.

This chain joins TRBV7-2 and TRBJ2-3; 7 bases line up with TRBD2. The length of the CDR3 is 14 residues. Per the germline V gene, CDR1 is SGHTA and CDR2 is FQGNSA. V trimming: 3 bases; J trimming: 6 bases; junction bases outside the gene matches: 6. This CDR3 reads CASSLGGSGDTQYF. Written as DNA, the CDR3 is TGTGCCAGCAGCTTGGGCGGGAGTGGTGATACGCAGTATTTT. Combining the CDR3 with reference TRBV7-2 and TRBJ2-3 gives the whole variable domain GAGVSQSPSNKVTEKGKDVELRCDPISGHTALYWYRQSLGQGLEFLIYFQGNSAPDKSGLPSDRFSAERTGGSVSTLTIQRTQQEDSAVYLCASSLGGSGDTQYFGPGTRLTVL.

This clone was recorded once. J is TRBJ2-3 and V is TRBV5-1; the D gene is possibly TRBD1 (6 bases). V was pared by 2 bases and J by 0 bases, with 10 bases between. CDR1 SGHRS and CDR2 YFSETQ come from the germline V gene. The CDR3 runs to 15 residues. In DNA form, the CDR3 reads TGCGCCAGCAGCTTAGGGACAACTAGCACAGATACGCAGTATTTT. This gives the protein CASSLGTTSTDTQYF.

The rearrangement links TRBV7-2 to TRBJ1-2, with D uncertain. V was pared by 5 bases and J by 5 bases, with 15 bases between. Per the germline V gene, CDR1 is SGHTA and CDR2 is FQGNSA. This CDR3 spans 14 amino acids. The CDR3 loop reads CASSRMDSAYGYTF. As DNA, the CDR3 is TGTGCCAGCAGCCGTATGGATTCAGCTTATGGCTACACCTTC.

The chain employs TRBV10-2 and TRBJ2-5, with a possible D match to TRBD2 (6 bases). V was shortened by 8 bases and J by 5 bases, with 21 bases between the two germline ends. The CDR3 spans 15 residues. Germline lookup yields CDR1 WSHSY and CDR2 SAAADI. The CDR3 sequence: CASSLPGVLGETQYF. CDR3 sequence (DNA): TGCGCCAGCTCCCTCCCGGGGGTTCTCGGGGAGACCCAGTACTTC.

The chain links TRBV28 to TRBJ1-3; D may be TRBD1 (5 bases). V lost 5 bases to trimming and J lost 2 bases, with 16 bases between them. This CDR3 contains 16 residues. Looked up from germline, CDR1 is MDHEN and CDR2 is SYDVKM. CDR3 sequence: CASSLVITGAGNTIYF. CDR3 in DNA: TGTGCCAGCAGTCTAGTTATAACAGGAGCTGGAAACACCATATATTTT.

This sequence joins TRBV25-1 and TRBJ2-2; D remains unclear. Per the germline V gene, CDR1 is MGHDK and CDR2 is SYGVNS. The V end lost 6 bases, the J end lost 6 bases, and 8 bases lay between the germline ends. CDR3 size: 12 residues. The CDR3 protein is CASSRLPGELFF. DNA of the CDR3: TGTGCCAGCAGCCGACTGCCCGGGGAGCTGTTTTTT.

The chain employs TRBV11-3 and TRBJ1-3; D is uncertain. This CDR3 comprises 14 residues. Germline CDR1 and CDR2: SGHNT and YENEEA. Trimming removed 5 bases at V and 0 bases at J, with 8 bases between. The CDR3 sequence is CASSRSGSGNTIYF. The CDR3 DNA follows: TGTGCCAGCAGCCGATCCGGCTCTGGAAACACCATATATTTT.

This clone was counted a single time. The genes are TRBV7-2 and TRBJ1-1; TRBD1 is a possible D gene (6 bases). The CDR3 has 15 amino acids. V dropped 5 bases and J dropped 5 bases, with 18 bases sitting between them. Germline assignment: CDR1 SGHTA and CDR2 FQGNSA. CDR3 sequence (DNA): TGTGCCAGCAGCGCACACAGGGCTCGCGCAACTGAAGCTTTCTTT. Its protein product is CASSAHRARATEAFF.

V is TRBV4-2 and J is TRBJ1-4, with 7 nucleotides matching TRBD1. Trimming cost V 4 bases and J 4 bases; bases outside gene matches: 9. The CDR3 runs 16 residues. CDR1 is LGHNA and CDR2 is YNFKEQ in the germline V gene. CDR3 coding DNA: TGTGCCAGCAGCCGCCAAAGGGGGACAGATAATGAAAAACTGTTTTTT. Protein: CASSRQRGTDNEKLFF.

This clone came up a few times. CDR3 loop: CASSKGDRLNTEAFF. CDR3 bases: TGTGCCAGCAGCAAAGGTGACAGACTCAACACTGAAGCTTTCTTT. V and J are TRBV21-1 and TRBJ1-1; TRBD1 reflects the table's D call only, with no check against the DNA. TRBV21-1 represents a pseudogene. This CDR3 is built from 15 residues.

V usage is TRBV4-3 and J usage is TRBJ2-7; 14 nucleotides match TRBD2. J was trimmed by 4 bases and V by 4 bases; bases with no gene match: 3. Germline V gene sequence: CDR1 LGHNA, CDR2 YSLEER. The CDR3 spans 15 residues. As DNA, the CDR3 is TGCGCCAGCAGCCGGGGACTAGCGGGAGATTACGAGCAGTACTTC. Encoded protein: CASSRGLAGDYEQYF.